A single sample gave rise to the 6 T cell receptor beta chains below, sequenced in a study of T cell repertoires in cytomegalovirus infection. Each CDR3 protein gets one entry after TCRdb re-called the reads with MiXCR. This table holds 51,000 or so distinct CDR3 sequences, less than 20% found once. No antigen is known for these receptors. The source was CD8+ T cells from cultured PBMCs, collected from culture after CMV antigen stimulation. The receptors were gathered from a human donor in good health (CMV status not recorded). Some clones in this sample may be carry-over from other donors' samples.

The chain is built from TRBV9 and TRBJ1-2, with a possible D match to TRBD1 (6 bases). The CDR3 has 18 amino acids. Germline values: CDR1 SGDLS, CDR2 YYNGEE. Trimming took off 4 bases at V and 6 bases at J, with 28 bases between the two ends. The CDR3 nucleotides read TGTGCCAGCAGCCTTCAACAGAACCTAGGGGGTCTTTTCGATGGCTACACCTTC. Translating it yields CASSLQQNLGGLFDGYTF.

The chain uses TRBV7-2 and TRBJ1-4; D not resolved. The CDR3 has 12 amino acids. Germline CDR1 reads SGHTA; CDR2 reads FQGNSA. With 2 bases removed from V and 6 bases from J, the gap between germline ends came to 4 bases. The CDR3 protein is CASSLLDEKLFF. The CDR3 bases are TGTGCCAGCAGCTTACTGGATGAAAAACTGTTTTTT.

This chain joins TRBV27 and TRBJ1-2; D is unresolved. The V end lost 4 bases, the J end lost 1 base, and 13 bases lay between the germline ends. The germline V gene encodes CDR1 MNHEY and CDR2 SMNVEV (reference sequence). The CDR3 totals 15 residues. CDR3 nucleotide sequence: TGTGCCAGCAGTTGGAGGACGGACGGTAACTATGGCTACACCTTC. Residues: CASSWRTDGNYGYTF.

At least ten counts were recorded for this clonotype. The chain employs TRBV6-4 and TRBJ2-1, with 8 bases identical to TRBD2. V lost 8 bases, J lost 3 bases, and 9 bases stayed unmatched. CDR1 is MRHNA, CDR2 SNTAGT, per germline. This CDR3 region has 15 residues. CDR3 nucleotide sequence: TGTGCCAGCGGAGTGGGGCGGGGGGACTACAATGAGCAGTTCTTC. This gives the protein CASGVGRGDYNEQFF.

This clonotype was recorded once. The genes are TRBV7-6 and TRBJ2-1, with 8 bases aligning to TRBD2. V shed 1 base and J 4 bases; nucleotides not matched to a gene: 3. The germline V gene encodes CDR1 SGHVS and CDR2 FNYEAQ. This CDR3 spans 15 amino acids. The CDR3: CASSLEAGVYNEQFF. CDR3 nucleotides: TGTGCCAGCAGCTTAGAAGCGGGGGTTTACAATGAGCAGTTCTTC.

This clonotype occurred once. This chain joins TRBV7-9 and TRBJ2-7, with no clear D. CDR3 length equals 13 residues. Looked up from germline, CDR1 is SEHNR and CDR2 is FQNEAQ (reference sequence). The germline V and J ends were trimmed by 6 bases and 2 bases, with 11 bases remaining between them. In DNA, the CDR3 is TGTGCCAGCAGGACCGTCCTCACCTACGAGCAGTACTTC. Its translation: CASRTVLTYEQYF.